These 22 T cell receptor beta chains were sequenced from one sample in a study of cytomegalovirus exposure and HLA in healthy donors. The PCR had 60 Vbeta and 13 Jbeta primers. Assay: immunoSEQ multiplex PCR; the TCRdb copy retains only in-frame clones and omits some. This table holds 210,000 or so clones, around 80% found once. The material sequenced was PBMCs. The receptor source for this set is a boy aged 5 to 17 in good health and CMV-seronegative.

The rearrangement joins TRBV7-6 to TRBJ1-2; 8 bases line up with TRBD1. After removal of 4 bases from V and 14 bases from J, the junction contained 15 bases not matched to a gene. CDR1 and CDR2 (germline): SGHVS, FNYEAQ. This CDR3 spans 14 amino acids. CDR3 in DNA: TGTGCCAGCAGCTCGACAGGGGTTCCTTTGGGGTGGACCTTC. As protein: CASSSTGVPLGWTF.

The chain uses TRBV11-3 and TRBJ1-1; D may be TRBD1 (5 bases). Germline lookup yields CDR1 SGHNT and CDR2 YENEEA. V was shortened by 5 bases and J by 4 bases, with 14 bases between the two germline ends. This CDR3 comprises 14 residues. The CDR3: CASSPVQGSTEAFF. Here the CDR3 DNA reads TGTGCCAGCAGCCCCGTGCAGGGATCCACTGAAGCTTTCTTT.

V and J are TRBV13 and TRBJ2-3, with D unclear. CDR3 size: 14 residues. The V end was cut by 0 bases, the J end by 7 bases, with 11 bases between. Germline V gene data show CDR1 as PRHDT and CDR2 as FYEKMQ (reference sequence). CDR3 region: CASSLGVGANTQYF. In DNA, the CDR3 is TGTGCCAGCAGCTTAGGGGTGGGCGCGAATACGCAGTATTTT.

This CDR3 reads CATGDGGSPLHF. Here the CDR3 DNA reads TGTGCCACCGGGGATGGAGGTTCACCCCTCCACTTT. The chain couples TRBV9 to TRBJ1-6; D gene unclear. This CDR3 region has 12 residues. Germline values: CDR1 SGDLS, CDR2 YYNGEE. Trimming shortened V by 9 bases and J by 9 bases, and 13 bases separated the two germline ends.

The chain is built from TRBV6-5 and TRBJ2-2, with D possibly being TRBD2 (6 bases). There are 13 residues in the CDR3. Germline CDR1 is MNHEY and CDR2 is SVGAGI. Between the trimmed V and J ends, which lost 8 bases and 1 base, there was a span of 8 bases. The DNA for the CDR3 is TGTGCCAGCCGACTAGGGAACACCGGGGAGCTGTTTTTT. This sequence encodes CASRLGNTGELFF.

This clone was seen only once. The CDR3, as DNA: TGTGCCAGCAGCGACACAGGGGGACCCAAGAATTCACCCCTCCACTTT. This encodes CASSDTGGPKNSPLHF. The chain combines TRBV7-9 with TRBJ1-6, with 8 bases identical to TRBD1. J was trimmed by 7 bases and V by 5 bases; bases with no gene match: 10. The CDR3 is 16 amino acids. Germline V gene lookup returns CDR1 SEHNR and CDR2 FQNEAQ (reference sequence).

The chain carries TRBV5-4 and TRBJ1-1, with D tentatively TRBD1 (6 bases). The V gene's germline CDR1 is SGHNT and CDR2 YYREEE (reference sequence). The CDR3 loop spans 13 amino acids. V lost 4 bases to trimming and J lost 3 bases, with 10 bases between them. The CDR3 nucleotides read TGTGCCAGCAGCGCCACAGGGTACACTGAAGCTTTCTTT. Translated: CASSATGYTEAFF.

The gene calls are TRBV13 and TRBJ1-5; D gene uncertain. V was cut by 5 bases and J by 2 bases, with 13 bases left in between. Germline V gives CDR1 PRHDT, CDR2 FYEKMQ (reference sequence). This CDR3 contains 15 residues. Here the CDR3 reads CASSMGRDGNQPQHF. DNA of the CDR3: TGTGCCAGCAGCATGGGCCGAGACGGCAATCAGCCCCAGCATTTT.

The gene calls are TRBV6-5 and TRBJ2-1; 7 nucleotides match TRBD1. CDR3 length: 16 residues. The J segment lost 5 bases and the V segment lost 4 bases, leaving 11 bases of the junction unmatched. The germline gives CDR1 MNHEY, CDR2 SVGAGI. CDR3 bases: TGTGCCAGCAGTTCCCTCCCCGGGACAGACAACAATGAGCAGTTCTTC. Its translation: CASSSLPGTDNNEQFF.

This clone occurred once. The chain is built from TRBV19 and TRBJ1-2; 8 bases agree with TRBD1. The V and J ends lost 6 bases and 6 bases, in that order; junction bases with no gene match: 9. CDR1 is LNHDA and CDR2 is SQIVND in the germline V gene (reference sequence). CDR3 length: 14 amino acids. CDR3 DNA: TGTGCCAGTAGCATCCAGACAGGGGACCATGGCTACACCTTC. This codes for CASSIQTGDHGYTF.

The J gene is TRBJ2-2, the V gene TRBV18; D is unclear. The CDR3 length is 13 residues. The germline V gene has CDR1 KGHSH and CDR2 LQKENI. Trimming left V 5 bases short and J 5 bases short, with 9 bases between. CDR3 amino acids: CASSEAGTGELFF. The CDR3, as DNA: TGTGCCAGCTCAGAAGCAGGTACCGGGGAGCTGTTTTTT.

This clone has a handful of counts. The chain has TRBV7-2 and TRBJ1-5, with TRBD1 as a possible D gene (5 bases). Per germline, CDR1 SGHTA and CDR2 FQGNSA. This CDR3 has 16 amino acids. Between the trimmed V and J ends, which lost 1 base and 2 bases, there was a span of 12 bases. CDR3 sequence: CASSLVGRGGNQPQHF. Written as DNA, the CDR3 is TGTGCCAGCAGCTTAGTAGGGCGGGGGGGCAATCAGCCCCAGCATTTT.

V and J are TRBV6-6 and TRBJ2-7, with D perhaps matching TRBD2 (5 bases). Trimming removed 4 bases at V and 2 bases at J, with 9 bases between. The CDR3 consists of 13 residues. Germline V lookup: CDR1 MNHNY, CDR2 SVGAGI (reference sequence). The CDR3 DNA is TGTGCCAGCAGTTTGGCCGGGACCTACGAGCAGTACTTC. Protein: CASSLAGTYEQYF.

The gene calls are TRBV30 and TRBJ1-1, with a weak D call TRBD1 (6 bases). The CDR3 is 15 residues long. Germline V CDR1 and CDR2: GTSNPN, SVGIG (reference sequence). V was shortened by 0 bases and J by 9 bases, with 20 bases between the two germline ends. CDR3 amino acids: CAWSVGIRGTGKAFF. The CDR3 DNA follows: TGTGCCTGGAGTGTAGGAATTAGGGGCACAGGGAAAGCTTTCTTT.

The V gene is TRBV2, the J gene TRBJ2-7, with D maybe TRBD1 (5 bases). V lost 6 bases to trimming and J lost 7 bases, with 19 bases between them. The CDR3 totals 14 residues. The germline V gene has CDR1 SNHLY and CDR2 FYNNEI. The CDR3 DNA is TGTGCCAGCAGGGCCGGCCTGGGGCTCCGGGAGCAGTACTTC. As protein: CASRAGLGLREQYF. Together with reference TRBV2 and TRBJ2-7, the CDR3 gives the full variable domain: EPEVTQTPSHQVTQMGQEVILRCVPISNHLYFYWYRQILGQKVEFLVSFYNNEISEKSEIFDDQFSVERPDGSNFTLKIRSTKLEDSAMYFCASRAGLGLREQYFGPGTRLTVT.

The chain joins TRBV5-6 to TRBJ1-6, with D possibly TRBD1 on 6 matching bases. Trimming shortened V by 7 bases and J by 7 bases, and 18 bases separated the two germline ends. The V gene's germline CDR1 is SGHDT and CDR2 YYEEEE. The CDR3 runs to 15 residues. In DNA form, the CDR3 reads TGTGCCAGCTCCCATTACAGGGTAGGGAATTCACCCCTCCACTTT. Its protein is CASSHYRVGNSPLHF.

This chain links TRBV29-1 with TRBJ2-7, with a tentative D call TRBD1 (5 bases). Trimming took 4 bases from V and 7 from J, leaving 23 bases between them. The CDR3 has 15 residues. CDR1 is SQVTM and CDR2 is ANQGSEA in the germline V gene. The CDR3 DNA reads as TGCAGCGTTGGTGGTGTGGGGCCCTCTTCGGATGAGCAGTACTTC. This gives the protein CSVGGVGPSSDEQYF.

This clone was picked up one time. The chain carries TRBV7-6 and TRBJ1-5, with 10 bases matching TRBD1. V lost 5 bases to trimming and J lost 5 bases; unmatched junction nucleotides: 3. The CDR3 loop spans 14 amino acids. CDR1 is SGHVS, CDR2 FNYEAQ, per germline. The CDR3 loop reads CASSPTGGDQPQHF. The CDR3 nucleotides read TGTGCCAGCAGCCCGACAGGGGGCGATCAGCCCCAGCATTTT.

Details on this clone: The germline gene is not matched at one end of the junction; a read error may be the cause. The sample has other DNA sequences that encode this CDR3 too. The gene calls are TRBV5-1 and TRBJ1-1; D remains ambiguous. This CDR3 has 15 amino acids. Germline CDR1 and CDR2: SGHRS and YFSETQ. This chain's CDR3 is CASSLDRRMNTEAFF. CDR3 DNA: TGCGCCAGTAGCTTGGATAGGCGGATGAACACTGAAGCTTTCTTT.

This chain uses TRBV5-4 with TRBJ1-1; 10 positions agree with TRBD1. The CDR3 runs 14 residues. Germline-derived CDR1 and CDR2 are SGHNT and YYREEE (reference sequence). Trimming cost V 5 bases and J 1 base; bases outside gene matches: 2. CDR3 region: CASRGTGANTEAFF. CDR3 DNA sequence: TGTGCCAGCAGGGGGACAGGGGCGAACACTGAAGCTTTCTTT.

To note about this clone: The germline gene is not matched at one end of the junction; a read error may be the cause. V is TRBV27 and J is TRBJ1-2; 9 nucleotides align to TRBD1. The CDR3 loop spans 12 amino acids. Per the germline V gene, CDR1 is MNHEY and CDR2 is SMNVEV (reference sequence). The CDR3 nucleotides read TGTGCCAGCAGGGGGACAGGGTTTGGCTACCCCTTC. Translating gives CASRGTGFGYPF.

The genes are TRBV6-4 and TRBJ1-5, with 7 bases aligning to TRBD1. The CDR3 has 14 residues. Trimming took 3 bases from V and 6 from J; bases not matched to a gene: 5. CDR1 and CDR2 from the germline V gene are MRHNA and SNTAGT. Here the CDR3 reads CASSEVQGVQPQHF. The CDR3 DNA reads TGTGCCAGCAGTGAGGTCCAGGGGGTTCAGCCCCAGCATTTT.